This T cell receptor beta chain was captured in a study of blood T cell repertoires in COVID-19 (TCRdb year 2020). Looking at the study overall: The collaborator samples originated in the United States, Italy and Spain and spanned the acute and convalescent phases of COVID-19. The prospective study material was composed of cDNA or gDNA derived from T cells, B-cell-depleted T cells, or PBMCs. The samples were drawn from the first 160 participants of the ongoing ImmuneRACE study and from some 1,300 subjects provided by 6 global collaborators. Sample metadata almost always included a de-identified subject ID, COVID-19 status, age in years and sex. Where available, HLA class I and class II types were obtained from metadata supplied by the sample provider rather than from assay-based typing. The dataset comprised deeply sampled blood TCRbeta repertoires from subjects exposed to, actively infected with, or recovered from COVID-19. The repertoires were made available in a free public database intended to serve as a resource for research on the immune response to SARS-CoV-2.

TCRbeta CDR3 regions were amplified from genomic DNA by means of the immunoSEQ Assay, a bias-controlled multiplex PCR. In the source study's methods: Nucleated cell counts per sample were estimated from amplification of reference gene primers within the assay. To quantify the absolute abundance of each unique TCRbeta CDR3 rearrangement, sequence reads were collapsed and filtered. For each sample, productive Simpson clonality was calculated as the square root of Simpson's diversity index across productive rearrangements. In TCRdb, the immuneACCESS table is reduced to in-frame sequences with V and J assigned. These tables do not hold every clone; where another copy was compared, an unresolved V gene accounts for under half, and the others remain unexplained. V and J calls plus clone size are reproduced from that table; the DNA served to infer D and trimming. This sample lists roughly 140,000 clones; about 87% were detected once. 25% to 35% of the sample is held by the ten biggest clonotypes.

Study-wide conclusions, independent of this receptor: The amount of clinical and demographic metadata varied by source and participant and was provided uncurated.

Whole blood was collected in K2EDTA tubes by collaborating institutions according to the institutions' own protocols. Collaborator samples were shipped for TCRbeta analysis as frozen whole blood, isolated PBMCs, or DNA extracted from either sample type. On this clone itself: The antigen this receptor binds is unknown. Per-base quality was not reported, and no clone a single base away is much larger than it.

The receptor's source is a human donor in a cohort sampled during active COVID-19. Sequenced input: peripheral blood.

The sequence in DNA is TGTGCCTGGAGGGGACAGGGGTCTGAGCAGTTCTTC. Translated, it reads CAWRGQGSEQFF. Rearrangement joined TRBV30 to TRBJ2-1; TRBD1 agrees with 10 junctional bases. CDR1 and CDR2, per the germline V gene (reference sequence), are GTSNPN and SVGIG. V and J are trimmed by 3 bases and 9 bases, and the gene matches miss 2 bases of the junction. The CDR3 measures 12 amino acids from cysteine to phenylalanine. The read is trimmed to its CDR3 DNA, 36 bases read in frame from base 1.